The 25 T cell receptor beta chains given below trace back to one sample, sequenced in a study of patients with pleural tuberculosis. TCRdb reprocessed the reads via MiXCR and lists one record per CDR3 protein. This table has tens of thousands of distinct CDR3 sequences, 6% to 8% appearing once. All receptors derive from a human donor with pleural tuberculosis.

This clonotype was seen only a few times. The chain combines TRBV6-4 with TRBJ2-1; maybe TRBD2 (7 bases). CDR3 length: 14 residues. V was pared by 0 bases and J by 9 bases, with 12 bases between. Looked up from germline, CDR1 is MRHNA and CDR2 is SNTAGT. This chain's CDR3 is CASSDSGGAREQFF. CDR3 bases: TGTGCCAGCAGTGACTCGGGGGGGGCACGTGAGCAGTTCTTC.

There are many counts of this clonotype. The J gene is TRBJ2-1, the V gene TRBV4-1; tentatively, D is TRBD2 (6 bases). V was shortened by 3 bases and J by 6 bases, with 9 bases between the two germline ends. The length of the CDR3 is 13 residues. The germline V gene has CDR1 MGHRA and CDR2 YSYEKL. CDR3 DNA: TGCGCCAGCAGCCAGGGACTTGGCAATGAGCAGTTCTTC. This translates into CASSQGLGNEQFF.

This clonotype showed up just a few times. The genes are TRBV29-1 and TRBJ2-5; D gene unclear. V was trimmed by 4 bases and J by 2 bases, leaving 8 bases between them. The CDR3 is 12 residues long. Germline CDR1 SQVTM, CDR2 ANQGSEA. The CDR3 reads CSVVGLQETQYF. In DNA form, the CDR3 reads TGCAGCGTTGTAGGGTTACAAGAGACCCAGTACTTC.

This clonotype showed up just a few times. This clone may be a read error of a much larger clone one base away. The gene calls are TRBV10-3 and TRBJ1-1; D remains ambiguous. In germline, CDR1 is ENHRY, CDR2 SYGVKD. Trimming removed 4 bases at V and 1 base at J, with 10 bases between. CDR3 length equals 14 residues. CDR3 loop: CAISGSPGNTEAFF. DNA for the CDR3: TGTGCCATCAGTGGGTCGCCAGGGAACACTGAAGCTTTCTTT.

This clonotype has a handful of counts. The CDR3 is CASSGTYNEQFF. CDR3 bases: TGTGCCAGCAGCGGTACCTACAATGAGCAGTTCTTC. V gene TRBV11-1 combines with J gene TRBJ2-1; the D is unclear. Trimming stripped 5 bases from V and 2 bases from J, with 4 bases between. The CDR3 has 12 residues. CDR1 and CDR2 (germline): SGHAT, FQDESV (reference sequence).

This clonotype was observed at least ten times. The rearrangement uses TRBV28 and TRBJ2-1, with D uncertain. With 3 bases removed from V and 5 bases from J, the gap between germline ends came to 8 bases. The CDR3 covers 13 residues. Germline V gene data show CDR1 as MDHEN and CDR2 as SYDVKM. This chain's CDR3 is CASSFRANNEQFF. The CDR3 region has the DNA TGTGCCAGCAGTTTCCGGGCGAACAATGAGCAGTTCTTC.

This clonotype has ten or more counts. The V and J genes are TRBV16 and TRBJ2-7, with 7 bases that match TRBD1. The germline V gene encodes CDR1 KGHSY and CDR2 FQNENV. This CDR3 is 13 amino acids long. The trim removed 5 bases at V and 3 bases at J, leaving 4 bases unmatched. CDR3 residues: CASSKGQYYEQYV. The CDR3 nucleotides read TGTGCCAGCAGCAAGGGACAGTACTACGAGCAGTACGTC.

The chain joins TRBV5-4 to TRBJ2-3; 16 nucleotides align to TRBD2. The V and J ends lost 7 bases and 4 bases, in that order; junction bases with no gene match: 0. This CDR3 is built from 14 residues. Germline assignment: CDR1 SGHNT and CDR2 YYREEE (reference sequence). The chain's CDR3 is CASGTSGGADTQYF. CDR3 nucleotide sequence: TGTGCCAGCGGGACTAGCGGGGGGGCAGATACGCAGTATTTT.

This clonotype appeared many times. V gene TRBV20-1 combines with J gene TRBJ1-3, with D perhaps matching TRBD1 (5 bases). With 1 base removed from V and 1 base from J, the gap between germline ends came to 8 bases. The CDR3 is 14 residues long. Germline V lookup: CDR1 DFQATT, CDR2 SNEGSKA (reference sequence). The CDR3 bases are TGCAGTGCTAGAGTCCGGGGGTCTGGAAACACCATATATTTT. Protein: CSARVRGSGNTIYF.

This clonotype was detected a few times. The rearrangement links TRBV12-3 or TRBV12-4 to TRBJ1-1; weak D call: TRBD1 (6 bases). Trimming pared 2 bases from V and 4 bases from J, leaving 11 bases between. The CDR3 contains 14 residues. The CDR3 region has the DNA TGTGCCAGCAGTTTATCTTGGGGGGCCACTGAAGCTTTCTTT. Translation: CASSLSWGATEAFF.

This clonotype was counted at least ten times. The chain recombines TRBV12-3 or TRBV12-4 with TRBJ1-2; D not certain. Between the trimmed V and J ends, which lost 6 bases and 1 base, there was a span of 12 bases. The CDR3 spans 14 residues. DNA of the CDR3: TGTGCCAGCAGCCCCCTCAGGAGTAACTATGGCTACACCTTC. This sequence encodes CASSPLRSNYGYTF.

There are many counts of this clonotype. The V gene is TRBV12-3 or TRBV12-4, the J gene TRBJ1-1; 10 bases map to TRBD1. Trimming cost V 5 bases and J 5 bases; bases outside gene matches: 11. This CDR3 is 16 amino acids long. The chain's CDR3 is CASSHGDRGRRTEAFF. The CDR3 DNA reads TGTGCCAGCAGTCATGGTGACAGGGGGCGTCGGACTGAAGCTTTCTTT.

The rearrangement uses TRBV13 and TRBJ2-7, with a possible D match to TRBD2 (6 bases). The V and J ends lost 5 bases and 6 bases respectively, with 11 bases between them. In germline, CDR1 is PRHDT, CDR2 FYEKMQ (reference sequence). The CDR3 spans 12 residues. CDR3 amino acids: CASSQVGGEQYV. The CDR3 DNA sequence: TGTGCCAGCAGCCAAGTGGGGGGCGAGCAGTACGTC.

The V gene is TRBV2, the J gene TRBJ2-5, with unresolved D. CDR1 and CDR2 from the germline V gene are SNHLY and FYNNEI. Trimming shortened V by 6 bases and J by 0 bases, and 11 bases separated the two germline ends. This CDR3 region has 14 residues. Here the CDR3 DNA reads TGTGCCAGCAGGAATCAGGCGTACCAAGAGACCCAGTACTTC. Translation gives CASRNQAYQETQYF.

This clonotype was found a few times. The V gene is TRBV5-1, the J gene TRBJ1-1; unclear D gene. V was pared by 0 bases and J by 3 bases, with 12 bases between. CDR3 length: 15 residues. Looked up from germline, CDR1 is SGHRS and CDR2 is YFSETQ. The CDR3 DNA reads as TGCGCCAGCAGCTTGGACGGGCAGCTTGACACTGAAGCTTTCTTT. Residues: CASSLDGQLDTEAFF.

This clonotype was seen a handful of times. The chain recombines TRBV10-3 with TRBJ2-7, with 8 positions matching TRBD2. Per germline, CDR1 ENHRY and CDR2 SYGVKD. V dropped 5 bases and J dropped 1; count of bases not matched to a gene: 7. The CDR3 extends over 15 amino acids. In nucleotides, the CDR3 is TGTGCCATCAGTTTTGGAAGCGGGAGTTCCTACGAGCAGTACTTC. Its translation is CAISFGSGSSYEQYF.

This clonotype was picked up a small number of times. The gene calls are TRBV5-6 and TRBJ2-1; 7 nucleotides match TRBD1. V gave up 2 bases and J gave up 6 bases; unmatched junction bases: 5. The CDR3 consists of 14 residues. Germline V gene sequence: CDR1 SGHDT, CDR2 YYEEEE. This CDR3 is CASSLKTGPNEQFF. Here the CDR3 DNA reads TGTGCCAGCAGCTTAAAGACAGGGCCCAATGAGCAGTTCTTC.

This clonotype came up many times. CDR3 DNA: TGTGCCAGCAGTTTTATGCGGGAGAACGAGCAGTACTTC. Residues: CASSFMRENEQYF. This chain uses TRBV28 with TRBJ2-7; 7 positions match TRBD2. The trim removed 3 bases at V and 5 bases at J, leaving 4 bases unmatched. CDR3 length: 13 residues. Germline-derived CDR1 and CDR2 are MDHEN and SYDVKM.

This clonotype has ten or more counts. The chain uses TRBV11-1 and TRBJ1-1, with D possibly being TRBD1 (5 bases). The CDR3 consists of 15 residues. The V gene lost 2 bases and the J gene lost 4 bases, with 14 bases spanning the gap. In germline, CDR1 is SGHAT, CDR2 FQDESV (reference sequence). CDR3 DNA: TGTGCCAGCAGCTTACTTCAGGGAGCGCTCACTGAAGCTTTCTTT. It encodes CASSLLQGALTEAFF.

This clonotype has only a few counts. The chain has TRBV29-1 and TRBJ2-5; tentatively, D is TRBD1 or TRBD2 (5 bases each). The CDR3 is 14 amino acids. The V end lost 6 bases, the J end lost 5 bases, and 19 bases lay between the germline ends. The germline V gene encodes CDR1 SQVTM and CDR2 ANQGSEA. DNA for the CDR3: TGCAGCGTGGGTGCTAGGCTTGGGGGTGAGACCCAGTACTTC. It translates to CSVGARLGGETQYF. Together with reference TRBV29-1 and TRBJ2-5, the CDR3 gives the full variable domain: SAVISQKPSRDICQRGTSLTIQCQVDSQVTMMFWYRQQPGQSLTLIATANQGSEATYESGFVIDKFPISRPNLTFSTLTVSNMSPEDSSIYLCSVGARLGGETQYFGPGTRLLVL.

This clonotype was counted at least ten times. The CDR3 region has the DNA TGCGCCAGCAGCTCAGGGGAGTTGAGAACTGAAGCTTTCTTT. Its protein is CASSSGELRTEAFF. V usage is TRBV5-1 and J usage is TRBJ1-1, with D maybe TRBD1 (6 bases). With 3 bases removed from V and 5 bases from J, the gap between germline ends came to 14 bases. The CDR3 has 14 residues. The germline gives CDR1 SGHRS, CDR2 YFSETQ.

This clonotype has at least ten counts. The rearrangement uses TRBV6-1 and TRBJ1-5; 7 bases are shared with TRBD1. Germline values: CDR1 MNHNS, CDR2 SASEGT. V gave up 5 bases and J gave up 6 bases; unmatched junction bases: 10. This CDR3 spans 15 amino acids. The CDR3 sequence: CASSQRDSSSQPQHF. Written as DNA, the CDR3 is TGTGCCAGCAGTCAAAGGGACAGCTCGAGTCAGCCCCAGCATTTT.

This clonotype showed up many times. The chain carries TRBV11-2 and TRBJ2-3; no firm D call. Germline loops: CDR1 SGHAT, CDR2 FQNNGV. The CDR3 runs to 14 residues. Trimming removed 1 base at V and 7 bases at J, with 12 bases between. CDR3 DNA: TGTGCCAGCAGCTTAGGGGATGGCCGCAATACGCAGTATTTT. It codes for CASSLGDGRNTQYF.

This clonotype has ten or more counts. The chain links TRBV19 to TRBJ1-2; 8 nucleotides match TRBD1. CDR3 length equals 13 residues. The V gene end was trimmed by 5 bases and the J gene end by 5 bases; junction bases not matched to a gene: 4. Germline V gene data show CDR1 as LNHDA and CDR2 as SQIVND (reference sequence). The CDR3 reads CASSLTGAYGYTF. DNA for the CDR3: TGTGCCAGTAGTTTGACAGGGGCTTATGGCTACACCTTC.

This clonotype has ten or more counts. This chain joins TRBV4-1 and TRBJ1-3; D call uncertain. The CDR3 loop spans 16 amino acids. V was pared by 0 bases and J by 4 bases, with 13 bases between. Germline values: CDR1 MGHRA, CDR2 YSYEKL. The CDR3 sequence: CASSQEGTNPGNTIYF. The CDR3 DNA follows: TGCGCCAGCAGCCAAGAAGGAACGAATCCGGGAAACACCATATATTTT.